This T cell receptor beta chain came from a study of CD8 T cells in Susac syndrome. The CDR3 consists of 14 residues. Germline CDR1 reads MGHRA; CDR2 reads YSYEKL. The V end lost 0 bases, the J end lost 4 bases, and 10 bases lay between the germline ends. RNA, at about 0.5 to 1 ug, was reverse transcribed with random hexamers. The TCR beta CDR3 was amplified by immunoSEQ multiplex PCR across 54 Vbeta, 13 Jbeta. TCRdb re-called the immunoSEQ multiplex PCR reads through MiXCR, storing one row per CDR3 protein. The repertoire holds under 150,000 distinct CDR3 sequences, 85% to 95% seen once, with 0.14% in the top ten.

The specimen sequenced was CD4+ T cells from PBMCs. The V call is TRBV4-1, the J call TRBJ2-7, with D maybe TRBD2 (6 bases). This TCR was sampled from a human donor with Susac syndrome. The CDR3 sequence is CASSQDAGKYEQYF. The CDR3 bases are TGCGCCAGCAGCCAAGATGCGGGAAAATACGAGCAGTACTTC.